This T cell receptor (beta chain) came from a study of cytomegalovirus exposure and HLA in healthy donors. Whole-study findings and limits: Within the 90 to 150 validation repertoires, first-cohort TCR clusters tended to co-occur, according to a later analysis.

The junction had 7 bases not matched to a gene; V was cut back by 4 bases and J by 5 bases. CDR1 and CDR2 from the germline V gene are SGHNT and YYREEE (reference sequence). This CDR3 region has 14 residues. As regards this clone: Its antigen remains unidentified.

Method: immunoSEQ multiplex PCR; TCRdb's copy keeps in-frame clones and lacks some. The data hold about 200,000 clones, with 75% to 90% observed a single time. The source is a woman aged 18-35 years in good health and CMV-seronegative. The V and J genes are TRBV5-4 and TRBJ1-1; 8 bases line up with TRBD1. Material: PBMCs. CDR3 region: CASSTSRGQTEAFF. Here the CDR3 DNA reads TGTGCCAGCAGCACTTCCAGGGGGCAGACTGAAGCTTTCTTT.